The source of this T cell receptor (beta chain) is a study of cytotoxic CD8 clonotypes in ibrutinib-treated CLL. Germline V gene data show CDR1 as GTSNPN and CDR2 as SVGIG (reference sequence). Between the trimmed V and J ends, which lost 0 bases and 12 bases, there was a span of 9 bases. The CDR3 is made up of 11 amino acids. This table comes from immunoSEQ multiplex PCR, and its TCRdb copy is limited to in-frame clones, with some not included. The sample includes more than 200,000 clones, roughly 74% of them seen just once. The V gene is TRBV30, the J gene TRBJ2-1; D gene unclear. The input for sequencing was PBMCs, taken after 24 months of ibrutinib treatment. The TCR was taken from a human donor with chronic lymphocytic leukemia. This chain's CDR3 is CAWSVAELQFF. CDR3 nucleotides: TGTGCCTGGAGTGTAGCCGAACTGCAGTTCTTC. The variable domain in full, completed from reference TRBV30 and TRBJ2-1, reads SQTIHQWPATLVQPVGSPLSLECTVEGTSNPNLYWYRQAAGRGLQLLFYSVGIGQISSEVPQNLSASRPQDRQFILSSKKLLLSDSGFYLCAWSVAELQFFGPGTRLTVL.